This entry describes one T cell receptor (beta chain). Germline V gene data show CDR1 as DFQATT and CDR2 as SNEGSKA (reference sequence). The CDR3 has 15 amino acids. The V end lost 2 bases, the J end lost 7 bases, and 21 bases lay between the germline ends. MiXCR, run by TCRdb on the PCR reads, gives a single entry per CDR3 protein. Here the sample spans approximately 670,000 distinct CDR3 sequences, just under 20% being singletons. The data originate from a study of molecular identifiers for immune sequencing clone quantification. Specimen: naive CD8+ T cells from blood, with Jurkat cell RNA spiked in. Indicated subset: FACS-sorted CD8+CD4-CCR7+CD45RA+ naive T cells. The receptor was derived from a human donor in good health. Some libraries in this study had Jurkat cell RNA spiked in. The chain combines TRBV20-1 with TRBJ2-7; D ambiguous. CDR3 loop: CSARPFPDSIGEQYF. CDR3 nucleotide sequence: TGCAGTGCTAGACCCTTCCCAGACTCGATTGGGGAGCAGTACTTC.